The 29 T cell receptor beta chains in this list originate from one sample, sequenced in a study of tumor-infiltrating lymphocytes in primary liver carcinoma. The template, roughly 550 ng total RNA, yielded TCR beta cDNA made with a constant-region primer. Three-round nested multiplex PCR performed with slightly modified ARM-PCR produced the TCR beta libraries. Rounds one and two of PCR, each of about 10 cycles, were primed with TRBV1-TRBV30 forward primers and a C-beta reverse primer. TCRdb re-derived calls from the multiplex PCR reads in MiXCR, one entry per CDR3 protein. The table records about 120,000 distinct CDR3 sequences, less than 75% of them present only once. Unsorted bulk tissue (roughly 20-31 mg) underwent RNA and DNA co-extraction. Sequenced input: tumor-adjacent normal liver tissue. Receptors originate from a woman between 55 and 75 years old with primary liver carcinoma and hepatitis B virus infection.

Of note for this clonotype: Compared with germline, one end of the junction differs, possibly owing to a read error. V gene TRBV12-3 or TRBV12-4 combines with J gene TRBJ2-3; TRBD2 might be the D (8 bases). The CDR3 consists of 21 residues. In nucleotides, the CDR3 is TGTGCCAGCAGTTCACAAAGAACTAGCGGCAGGGGGGATCTAGACACAGATAGGCAGTATTTT. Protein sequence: CASSSQRTSGRGDLDTDRQYF.

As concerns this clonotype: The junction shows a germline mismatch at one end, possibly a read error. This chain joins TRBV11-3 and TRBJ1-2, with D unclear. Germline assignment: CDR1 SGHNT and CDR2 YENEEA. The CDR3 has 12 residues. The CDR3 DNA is TGTGTCAGCAGCTTAGGGTCCTTAGACTACACCTTC. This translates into CVSSLGSLDYTF.

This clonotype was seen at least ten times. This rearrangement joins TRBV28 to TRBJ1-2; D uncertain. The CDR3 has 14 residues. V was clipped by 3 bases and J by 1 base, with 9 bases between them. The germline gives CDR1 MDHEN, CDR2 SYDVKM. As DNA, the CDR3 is TGTGCCAGCAGTTTCGGACTAGATAACTATGGCTACACCTTC. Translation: CASSFGLDNYGYTF.

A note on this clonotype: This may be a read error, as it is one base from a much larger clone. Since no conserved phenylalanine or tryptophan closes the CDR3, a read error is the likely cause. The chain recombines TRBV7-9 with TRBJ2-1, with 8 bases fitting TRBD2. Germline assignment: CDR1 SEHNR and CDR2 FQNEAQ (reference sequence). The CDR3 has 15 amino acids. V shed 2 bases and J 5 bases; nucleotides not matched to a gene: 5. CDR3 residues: CASSLRGGRNNEQFL. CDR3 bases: TGTGCCAGCAGCTTACGAGGCGGGAGGAACAATGAGCAGTTCTTG.

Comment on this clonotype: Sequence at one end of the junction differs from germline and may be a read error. The CDR3: CASTSNAGQGKIQYF. CDR3 in DNA: TGTGCCAGCACCTCAAACGCGGGACAGGGCAAGATCCAGTATTTC. This chain connects TRBV7-8 to TRBJ2-5; TRBD1 matches at 9 bases. Germline V gene sequence: CDR1 SGHVS, CDR2 FQNEAQ. CDR3 length equals 15 residues.

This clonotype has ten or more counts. CDR3 bases: TGCAGCGTTCGAGCGGGAGGGCCATACAATGAGCAGTTCTTC. This gives the protein CSVRAGGPYNEQFF. The chain joins TRBV29-1 to TRBJ2-1; 10 bases are a match to TRBD2. CDR1 SQVTM and CDR2 ANQGSEA come from the germline V gene. There are 14 residues in the CDR3. V shed 5 bases and J 4 bases; nucleotides not matched to a gene: 5.

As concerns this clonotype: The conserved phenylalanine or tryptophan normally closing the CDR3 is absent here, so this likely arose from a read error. The CDR3 reads CSVGSFYGSGTQYL. DNA for the CDR3: TGCAGCGTTGGCTCATTCTACGGGTCGGGGACCCAGTACCTC. The rearrangement joins TRBV29-1 to TRBJ2-5; the D is unclear. V was cut by 4 bases and J by 7 bases, with 19 bases left in between. The CDR3 is 14 amino acids. Germline CDR1 and CDR2: SQVTM and ANQGSEA.

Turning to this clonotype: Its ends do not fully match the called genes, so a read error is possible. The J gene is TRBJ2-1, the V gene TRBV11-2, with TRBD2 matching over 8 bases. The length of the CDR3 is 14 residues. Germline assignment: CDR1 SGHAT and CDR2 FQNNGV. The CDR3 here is CAGSRGLADNEQFF. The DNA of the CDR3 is TGTGCCGGCAGCCGTGGACTAGCTGACAATGAGCAGTTCTTC.

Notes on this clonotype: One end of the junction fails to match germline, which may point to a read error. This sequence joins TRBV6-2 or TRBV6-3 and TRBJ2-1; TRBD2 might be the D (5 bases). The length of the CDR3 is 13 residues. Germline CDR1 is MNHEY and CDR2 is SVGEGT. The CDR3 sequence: CASSFPGYNEQLF. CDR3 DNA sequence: TGTGCCAGCAGTTTCCCGGGGTACAATGAGCAGCTCTTC.

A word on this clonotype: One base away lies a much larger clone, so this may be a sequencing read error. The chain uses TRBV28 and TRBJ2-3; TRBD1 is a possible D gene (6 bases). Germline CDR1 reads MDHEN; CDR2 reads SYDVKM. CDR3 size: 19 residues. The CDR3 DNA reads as TGTGCCAGCAATTTAACAGGGCGGCTAGTCCAGCTCTACACAGATACGCAGTATTTT. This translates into CASNLTGRLVQLYTDTQYF. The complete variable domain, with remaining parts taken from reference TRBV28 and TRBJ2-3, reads DVKVTQSSRYLVKRTGEKVFLECVQDMDHENMFWYRQDPGLGLRLIYFSYDVKMKEKGDIPEGYSVSREKKERFSLILESASTNQTSMYLCASNLTGRLVQLYTDTQYFGPGTRLTVL.

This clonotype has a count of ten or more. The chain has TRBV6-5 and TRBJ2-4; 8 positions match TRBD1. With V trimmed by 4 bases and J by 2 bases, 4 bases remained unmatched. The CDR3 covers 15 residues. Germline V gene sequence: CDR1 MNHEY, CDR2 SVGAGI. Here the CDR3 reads CASSSGGVTKNIQYF. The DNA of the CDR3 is TGTGCCAGCAGTTCAGGGGGCGTTACCAAAAACATTCAGTACTTC.

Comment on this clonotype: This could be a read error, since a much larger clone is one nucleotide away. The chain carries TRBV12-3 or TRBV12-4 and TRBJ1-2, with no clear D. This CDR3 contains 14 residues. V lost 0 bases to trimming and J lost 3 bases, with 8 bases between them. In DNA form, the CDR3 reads TGTGCCAGCAGTTTAGCATGGGATGACTATGGCTACACCTTC. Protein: CASSLAWDDYGYTF.

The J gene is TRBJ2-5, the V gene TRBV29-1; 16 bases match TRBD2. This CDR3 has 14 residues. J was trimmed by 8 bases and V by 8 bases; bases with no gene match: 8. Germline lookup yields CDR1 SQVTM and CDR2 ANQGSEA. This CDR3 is CSSEGTSGRDTQYF. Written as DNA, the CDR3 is TGCAGCTCTGAGGGGACTAGCGGGAGGGATACCCAGTACTTC.

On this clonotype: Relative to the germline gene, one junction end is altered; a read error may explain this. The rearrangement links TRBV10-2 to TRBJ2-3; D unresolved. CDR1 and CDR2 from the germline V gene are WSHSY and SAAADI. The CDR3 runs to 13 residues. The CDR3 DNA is TGCGCCGGCAGTGAGTCGATCACAGATACGCAGTATTTT. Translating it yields CAGSESITDTQYF.

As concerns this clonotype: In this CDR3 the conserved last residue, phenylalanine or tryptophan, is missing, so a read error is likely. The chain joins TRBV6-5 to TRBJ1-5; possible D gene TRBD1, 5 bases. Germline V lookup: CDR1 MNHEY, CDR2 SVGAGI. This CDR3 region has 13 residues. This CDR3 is CASGPRTNQPQHS. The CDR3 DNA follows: TGTGCTAGCGGCCCCCGGACAAATCAGCCCCAGCATTCT.

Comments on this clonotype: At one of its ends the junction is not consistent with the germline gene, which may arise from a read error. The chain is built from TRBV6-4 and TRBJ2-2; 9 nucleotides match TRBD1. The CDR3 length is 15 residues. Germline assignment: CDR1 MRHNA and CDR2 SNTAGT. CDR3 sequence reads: CARSETGQGTGELLF. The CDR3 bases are TGTGCCAGAAGTGAGACAGGACAGGGGACCGGGGAGCTGCTTTTT.

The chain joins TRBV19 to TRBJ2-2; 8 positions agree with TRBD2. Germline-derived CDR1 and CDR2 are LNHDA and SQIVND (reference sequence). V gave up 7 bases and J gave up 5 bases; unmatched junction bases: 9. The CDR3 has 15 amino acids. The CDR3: CASKASGSGTGELFF. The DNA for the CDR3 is TGTGCCAGTAAGGCTAGCGGGTCGGGGACCGGGGAGCTGTTTTTT.

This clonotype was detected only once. CDR3 protein: CARSLGSTDTQYF. The DNA of the CDR3 is TGTGCCAGGAGTTTAGGGAGCACAGATACGCAGTATTTT. V usage is TRBV7-9 and J usage is TRBJ2-3; the D is unclear. With 9 bases removed from V and 0 bases from J, the gap between germline ends came to 10 bases. The CDR3 covers 13 residues. Germline CDR1 is SEHNR and CDR2 is FQNEAQ (reference sequence).

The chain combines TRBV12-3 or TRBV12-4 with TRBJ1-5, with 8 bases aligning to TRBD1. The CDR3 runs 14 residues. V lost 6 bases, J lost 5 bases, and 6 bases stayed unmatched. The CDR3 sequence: CASSLTGGYQPQHF. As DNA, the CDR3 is TGTGCCAGCAGCCTTACAGGGGGTTATCAGCCCCAGCATTTT.

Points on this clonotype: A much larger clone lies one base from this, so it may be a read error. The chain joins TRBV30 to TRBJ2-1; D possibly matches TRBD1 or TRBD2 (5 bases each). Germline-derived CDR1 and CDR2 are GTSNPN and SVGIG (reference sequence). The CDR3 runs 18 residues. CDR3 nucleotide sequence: TGTGCCGGGAGTCCCTCCCGGGACGGACAAATCCGGAGGAATGAGCAGTTCTTC. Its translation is CAGSPSRDGQIRRNEQFF.

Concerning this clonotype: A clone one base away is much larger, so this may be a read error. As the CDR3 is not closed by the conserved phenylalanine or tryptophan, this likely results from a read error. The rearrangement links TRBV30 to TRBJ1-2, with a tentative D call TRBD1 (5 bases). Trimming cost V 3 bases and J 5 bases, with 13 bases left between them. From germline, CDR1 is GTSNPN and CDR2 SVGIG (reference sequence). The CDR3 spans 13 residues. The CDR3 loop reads CAWRDGASYGYTL. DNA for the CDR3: TGTGCCTGGAGGGATGGGGCATCTTATGGCTACACCTTA.

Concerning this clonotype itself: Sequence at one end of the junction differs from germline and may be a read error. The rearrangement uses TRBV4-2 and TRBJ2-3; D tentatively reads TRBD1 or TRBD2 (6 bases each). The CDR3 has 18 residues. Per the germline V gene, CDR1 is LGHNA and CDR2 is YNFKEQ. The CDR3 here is CTSSQDPLGGGPTDTQYF. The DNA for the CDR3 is TGTACCAGTAGCCAAGATCCCCTGGGGGGCGGACCAACAGATACGCAGTATTTT.

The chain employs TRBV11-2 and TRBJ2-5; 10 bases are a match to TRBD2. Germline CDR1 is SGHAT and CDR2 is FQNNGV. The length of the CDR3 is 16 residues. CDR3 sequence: CVSSQVATSGSGTQYF. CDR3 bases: TGTGTCAGTAGCCAGGTCGCGACTAGCGGGTCCGGGACCCAGTACTTC.

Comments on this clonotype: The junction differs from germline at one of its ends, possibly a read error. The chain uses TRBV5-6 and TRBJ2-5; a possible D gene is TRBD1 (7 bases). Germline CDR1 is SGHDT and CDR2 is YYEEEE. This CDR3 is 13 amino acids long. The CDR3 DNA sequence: TGTGCCTGCAGCTTGGAGGGGGCCAGGGCCCAATACTTC. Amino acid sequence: CACSLEGARAQYF.

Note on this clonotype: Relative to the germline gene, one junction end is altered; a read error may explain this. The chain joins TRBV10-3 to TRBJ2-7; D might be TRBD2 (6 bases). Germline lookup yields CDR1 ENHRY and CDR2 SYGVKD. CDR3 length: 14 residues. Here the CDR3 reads CAISETGETGEHYF. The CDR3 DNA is TGTGCCATCAGCGAAACGGGAGAAACTGGCGAGCATTACTTC.

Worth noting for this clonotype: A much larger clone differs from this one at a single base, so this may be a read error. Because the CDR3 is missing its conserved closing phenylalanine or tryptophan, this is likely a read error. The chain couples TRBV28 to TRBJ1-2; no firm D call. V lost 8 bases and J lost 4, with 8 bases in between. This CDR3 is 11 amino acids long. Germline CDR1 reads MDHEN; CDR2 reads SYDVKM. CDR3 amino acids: CASLSFYGYTS. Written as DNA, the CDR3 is TGTGCCAGCCTTTCGTTCTATGGCTACACCTCC.

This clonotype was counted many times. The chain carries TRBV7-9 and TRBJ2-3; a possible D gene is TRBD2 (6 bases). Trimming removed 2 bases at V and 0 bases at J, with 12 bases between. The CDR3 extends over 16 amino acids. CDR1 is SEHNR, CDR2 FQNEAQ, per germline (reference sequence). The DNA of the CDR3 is TGTGCCAGCAGCTTAAGCTCGCGGGGTAGCACAGATACGCAGTATTTT. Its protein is CASSLSSRGSTDTQYF.

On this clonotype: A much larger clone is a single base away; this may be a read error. In DNA form, the CDR3 reads TGTGCCAGCACAACACCCACCCAGGGGGGAGGCTCCTACAGTGAGCAGTTCTTC. Translation: CASTTPTQGGGSYSEQFF. This rearrangement joins TRBV7-9 to TRBJ2-1, with D possibly being TRBD1 (7 bases). The CDR3 spans 18 residues. Germline V gives CDR1 SEHNR, CDR2 FQNEAQ (reference sequence). Full variable domain (remainder filled in from reference TRBV7-9 and TRBJ2-1): DTGVSQNPRHKITKRGQNVTFRCDPISEHNRLYWYRQTLGQGPEFLTYFQNEAQLEKSRLLSDRFSAERPKGSFSTLEIQRTEQGDSAMYLCASTTPTQGGGSYSEQFFGPGTRLTVL.

This CDR3 reads CSVALGVEQFF. CDR3 bases: TGCAGCGTTGCCCTAGGTGTAGAGCAGTTCTTC. The chain joins TRBV29-1 to TRBJ2-1; D is unresolved. CDR3 length equals 11 residues. V lost 4 bases and J 10 bases, leaving 11 bases between the germline ends. Germline CDR1 is SQVTM and CDR2 is ANQGSEA.